A single TCR beta chain is shown here with its context. No antigen is known for it. Indicated time point: week 35, safety follow-up. What each vaccine dose contained was 300 ug of mutant IDH1 20-mer peptide, accompanied by topical imiquimod. Repertoires were generated with immunoSEQ multiplex PCR, while TCRdb's copy carries only in-frame clones and drops some. Counted here are approximately 61,000 clones, approximately 80% occurring once; the ten biggest clones make up around 5%. The data were taken from a study of a mutant IDH1 vaccine in newly diagnosed glioma. Study-wide context: Patients arrived already treated with radiotherapy, temozolomide, or both, most having had both. The study held visit V12 at week 35 and visit V13 at week 47.

J lost 7 bases, V lost 7 bases, and 14 bases had no gene match. CDR3 length: 15 amino acids. The germline gives CDR1 SGHTA, CDR2 FQGNSA. This TCR came from a man between 35 and 55 years old with glioma. Sequenced here: PBMCs, sampled from a glioma patient whose treatment included an IDH1 peptide vaccine. The J gene is TRBJ1-2, the V gene TRBV7-2; 8 bases map to TRBD1. The CDR3 region has the DNA TGTGCCAGCATCCTAATCTTGGACAGGGACGGTGGCTACACCTTC. Protein product: CASILILDRDGGYTF.